The 12 T cell receptor beta chains below were found in one sample sequenced in a study of spatial heterogeneity in lung cancer. TCRdb analysed the 5' RACE reads with MiXCR anew, one entry per CDR3 protein. The sample carries about 75,000 distinct CDR3 sequences, 10% to 15% recorded once. As to time point: sample taken at primary tumor resection. Whole RNA, which was extracted from tumor, nontumor lung tissue or frozen PBMC, was sequenced without any cell sorting. The sample consisted of PBMCs, taken at surgery. Source of these receptors: a male donor with early-stage non-small cell lung cancer.

This clonotype was found a few times. The gene calls are TRBV4-3 and TRBJ2-7; 7 bases fit TRBD2. Trimming removed 0 bases from V and 2 bases from J; junction bases left unmatched: 4. Germline assignment: CDR1 LGHNA and CDR2 YSLEER. This CDR3 spans 15 amino acids. In DNA, the CDR3 is TGCGCCAGCAGCCAAGATATGGCGGGGGCCTACGAGCAGTACTTC. As protein: CASSQDMAGAYEQYF.

This chain links TRBV20-1 with TRBJ1-1; D possibly corresponds to TRBD1 (6 bases). The CDR3 contains 14 residues. Per the germline V gene, CDR1 is DFQATT and CDR2 is SNEGSKA (reference sequence). Trimming took 5 bases from V and 11 from J, leaving 24 bases between them. CDR3 loop: CSALQGTPSGVAFF. The CDR3 DNA is TGCAGTGCTTTGCAGGGGACTCCTTCGGGGGTGGCTTTCTTT.

The rearrangement uses TRBV30 and TRBJ2-7, with TRBD1 identical over 10 bases. CDR3 size: 12 residues. V gave up 5 bases and J gave up 4 bases; unmatched junction bases: 2. The germline V gene encodes CDR1 GTSNPN and CDR2 SVGIG (reference sequence). CDR3 in DNA: TGTGCCTGGGGGGACAGGGGATACGAGCAGTACTTC. Translation gives CAWGDRGYEQYF.

This clonotype has ten or more counts. This rearrangement joins TRBV29-1 to TRBJ2-2; tentatively, D is TRBD1 or TRBD2 (5 bases each). With 5 bases removed from V and 5 bases from J, the gap between germline ends came to 18 bases. The CDR3 covers 15 residues. The germline gives CDR1 SQVTM, CDR2 ANQGSEA. DNA for the CDR3: TGCAGCGTTCCAGGTCGGGGACCTCGAACCGGGGAGCTGTTTTTT. The encoded protein is CSVPGRGPRTGELFF.

This clonotype has more than one count but fewer than ten. The chain is built from TRBV5-1 and TRBJ1-1; D remains unclear. Trimming cost V 1 base and J 6 bases, with 10 bases left between them. CDR1 is SGHRS and CDR2 is YFSETQ in the germline V gene. This CDR3 has 13 residues. In DNA, the CDR3 is TGCGCCAGCAGCTTGAGAACTAGGGCTGAAGCTTTCTTT. Protein sequence: CASSLRTRAEAFF.

There are a few counts of this clonotype. V is TRBV7-2 and J is TRBJ1-1, with a weak D call TRBD1 (6 bases). The CDR3 consists of 16 residues. CDR1 is SGHTA, CDR2 FQGNSA, per germline. Trimming removed 3 bases from V and 6 bases from J, with 20 bases in between. The CDR3 region has the DNA TGTGCCAGCAGCTTGACCTCGTCCACAGGGACCCCTGAAGCTTTCTTT. It specifies CASSLTSSTGTPEAFF.

In its sample, this clonotype was seen many times. The chain uses TRBV29-1 and TRBJ2-7; 10 bases map to TRBD2. Germline CDR1 and CDR2: SQVTM and ANQGSEA. Trimming cost V 2 bases and J 9 bases; bases outside gene matches: 4. The length of the CDR3 is 12 residues. CDR3 in DNA: TGCAGCGTTGAACTAGCGGGAGCTCTGCAGTACTTC. Its translation is CSVELAGALQYF.

This clonotype was counted ten times or more. This chain uses TRBV4-1 with TRBJ1-5; D gene unclear. The CDR3 has 17 residues. V lost 4 bases, J lost 3 bases, and 19 bases lay in between. CDR1 and CDR2 (germline): MGHRA, YSYEKL. The CDR3 bases are TGCGCCAGCAGCCTACGCGCTGGTGGGGAAATCAATCAGCCCCAGCATTTT. It encodes CASSLRAGGEINQPQHF.

This rearrangement joins TRBV4-1 to TRBJ2-7; possible D gene TRBD2, 6 bases. CDR1 and CDR2 (germline): MGHRA, YSYEKL. This CDR3 comprises 13 residues. The V end was cut by 6 bases, the J end by 3 bases, with 12 bases between. The CDR3: CASSFGGDYEQYF. In nucleotides, the CDR3 is TGCGCCAGCAGTTTCGGAGGGGACTACGAGCAGTACTTC.

This clonotype showed up many times. The rearrangement uses TRBV29-1 and TRBJ1-2; D is unclear. Germline assignment: CDR1 SQVTM and CDR2 ANQGSEA. V was shortened by 4 bases and J by 0 bases, with 9 bases between the two germline ends. CDR3 length equals 13 residues. The CDR3 bases are TGCAGCGTTGGTCAGGCAGCTAACTATGGCTACACCTTC. Translating gives CSVGQAANYGYTF. Supplemented by reference TRBV29-1 and TRBJ1-2, the full variable domain reads SAVISQKPSRDICQRGTSLTIQCQVDSQVTMMFWYRQQPGQSLTLIATANQGSEATYESGFVIDKFPISRPNLTFSTLTVSNMSPEDSSIYLCSVGQAANYGYTFGSGTRLTVV.

This clonotype has at least ten counts. This chain connects TRBV30 to TRBJ1-2, with D perhaps TRBD1 (6 bases). The germline V gene has CDR1 GTSNPN and CDR2 SVGIG (reference sequence). This CDR3 is 19 amino acids long. The ends were cut back, 1 base at V and 0 bases at J, with 24 bases in the middle. The CDR3 nucleotides read TGTGCCTGGAGTGGGGGACATAGCTTTCCCCCCCCGACTAACTATGGCTACACCTTC. Translation gives CAWSGGHSFPPPTNYGYTF. Variable domain in full (rest from reference TRBV30 and TRBJ1-2): SQTIHQWPATLVQPVGSPLSLECTVEGTSNPNLYWYRQAAGRGLQLLFYSVGIGQISSEVPQNLSASRPQDRQFILSSKKLLLSDSGFYLCAWSGGHSFPPPTNYGYTFGSGTRLTVV.

Only a few counts were recorded for this clonotype. The chain carries TRBV3-1 and TRBJ2-7; D is perhaps TRBD1 or TRBD2 (6 bases each). The germline V gene encodes CDR1 LGHDT and CDR2 YNNKEL (reference sequence). The CDR3 runs 14 residues. Trimming stripped 4 bases from V and 4 bases from J, with 14 bases between. CDR3 sequence (DNA): TGTGCCAGCAGCCTAGCGGAGGGGGGTTACGAGCAGTACTTC. Translating it yields CASSLAEGGYEQYF.